This section outlines one T cell receptor (beta chain) sequence together with its context. This clone showed up just once. Which antigen it targets is not known. Qualities for individual bases were not recorded, and no much larger clone is one base off. TCRbeta CDR3 regions were amplified from genomic DNA by means of the immunoSEQ Assay, a bias-controlled multiplex PCR. Processing in the source paper ran as follows. The number of nucleated cells in each sample was estimated from the amplification of reference gene primers within the assay. To quantify the absolute abundance of each unique TCRbeta CDR3 rearrangement, sequence reads were collapsed and filtered. For each sample, productive Simpson clonality was calculated as the square root of Simpson's diversity index across productive rearrangements. Here the immuneACCESS table is served through TCRdb, limited to in-frame sequences with V and J called. Missing clones are a known gap in these copies; in checked studies unresolved V genes cover under half, and the rest lacks a known reason. V, J and clone size are those of that table, while D and trimming were read from the DNA. Counted in this sample were about 150,000 clones; more than 75% of them appeared once. The ten largest account for 6% of the sample.

CDR1 MDHEN and CDR2 SYDVKM are derived from the germline V gene. V gives up 3 bases and J gives up 10 bases, and the segment between their germline ends measures 13 bases. Measured from the cysteine to the phenylalanine, the CDR3 is 14 residues long. The entry retains the CDR3 DNA only, 42 bases that are in frame from base 1. In the prospective study, participants were about 18 to 90 years old, resided in fewer than 25 geographic areas of the United States, and were enrolled through a virtual design. Cohort assignment in the prospective study relied on participant-reported clinical history from a screening survey and a study questionnaire. Recovered participants in ImmuneRACE Cohort 3 were defined as having two consecutive negative NP/OP PCR tests, clearance from a healthcare professional, or resolution of symptoms. Mobile phlebotomists in the prospective study collected whole blood, serum and a nasopharyngeal or oropharyngeal swab from every participant. Prospective study participants could optionally give additional blood draws and questionnaires over a 2-month period. Before DNA extraction, prospective study blood samples were shipped either frozen or at room temperature.

The sample originates from a study of blood T cell repertoires in COVID-19 (dated by TCRdb to 2018 to 2020). General notes on the study: Samples from collaborators originated in the United States, Italy and Spain and spanned both the acute and convalescent phases of COVID-19. The repertoires were released in a freely available public database intended as a resource for research on the immune response to SARS-CoV-2. The prospective study material was composed of cDNA or gDNA derived from T cells, B-cell-depleted T cells, or PBMCs. The dataset comprised deeply sampled blood TCRbeta repertoires from subjects exposed to, actively infected with, or recovered from COVID-19. The samples were drawn from two sources: the first 160 participants of the ongoing ImmuneRACE study, and 1,200 or so subjects contributed by 6 global collaborators. Where available, HLA class I and class II types were obtained from metadata supplied by the sample provider rather than from assay-based typing. Nearly every sample came with metadata listing a de-identified subject ID, COVID-19 status, age in years and sex.

Study-wide findings and limitations: Clinical and demographic metadata were provided uncurated, with the amount varying by source and participant.

The rearrangement combines TRBV28 with TRBJ1-6; the D gene is possibly TRBD1, with 6 bases matching. The receptor's source is a woman between 45 and 60 years old who had recovered from COVID-19. What was sequenced was PBMCs or T cells enriched from blood (not recorded which). CDR3 region: CASSLRQVRSPLHF. The DNA sequence is as follows: TGTGCCAGCAGTTTGCGACAGGTGAGGTCACCCCTCCACTTT.